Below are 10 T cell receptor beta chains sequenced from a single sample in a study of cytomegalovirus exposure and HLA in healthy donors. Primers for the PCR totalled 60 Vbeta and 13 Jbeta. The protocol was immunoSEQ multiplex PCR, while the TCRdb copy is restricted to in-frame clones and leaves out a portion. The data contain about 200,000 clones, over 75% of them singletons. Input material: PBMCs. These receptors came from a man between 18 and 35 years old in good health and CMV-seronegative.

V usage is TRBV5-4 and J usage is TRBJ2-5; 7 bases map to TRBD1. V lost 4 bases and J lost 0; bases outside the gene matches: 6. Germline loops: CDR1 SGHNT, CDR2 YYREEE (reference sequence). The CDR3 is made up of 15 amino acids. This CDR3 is CASSEIQGYQETQYF. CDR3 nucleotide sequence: TGTGCCAGCAGCGAAATACAGGGGTACCAAGAGACCCAGTACTTC.

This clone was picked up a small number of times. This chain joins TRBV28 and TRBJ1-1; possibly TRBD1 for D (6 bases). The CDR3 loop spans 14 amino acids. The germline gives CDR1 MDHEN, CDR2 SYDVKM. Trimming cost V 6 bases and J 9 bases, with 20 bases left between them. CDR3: CASRSLQGPGKAFF. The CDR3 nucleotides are TGTGCCAGCAGATCCCTACAGGGACCAGGGAAAGCTTTCTTT.

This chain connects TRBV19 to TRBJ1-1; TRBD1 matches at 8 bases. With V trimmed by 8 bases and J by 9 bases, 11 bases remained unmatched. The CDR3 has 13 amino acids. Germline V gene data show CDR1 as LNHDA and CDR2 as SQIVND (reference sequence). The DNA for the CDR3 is TGTGCCAGTCAAGACAGGGGCAGAAGGAAAGCTTTCTTT. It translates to CASQDRGRRKAFF.

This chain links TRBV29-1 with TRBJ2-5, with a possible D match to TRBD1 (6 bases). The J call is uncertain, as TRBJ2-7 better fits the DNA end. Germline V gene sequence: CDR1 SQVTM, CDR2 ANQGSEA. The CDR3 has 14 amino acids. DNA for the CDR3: TGCAGCGTTGAAAAGGCAGGGGAGAACTACGAGCAGTACTTC. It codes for CSVEKAGENYEQYF.

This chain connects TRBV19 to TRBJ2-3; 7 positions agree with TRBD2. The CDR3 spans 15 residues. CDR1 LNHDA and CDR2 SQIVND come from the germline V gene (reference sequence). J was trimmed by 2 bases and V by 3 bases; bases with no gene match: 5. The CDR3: CASSIGLDYTDTQYF. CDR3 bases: TGTGCCAGTAGTATCGGACTAGACTACACAGATACGCAGTATTTT.

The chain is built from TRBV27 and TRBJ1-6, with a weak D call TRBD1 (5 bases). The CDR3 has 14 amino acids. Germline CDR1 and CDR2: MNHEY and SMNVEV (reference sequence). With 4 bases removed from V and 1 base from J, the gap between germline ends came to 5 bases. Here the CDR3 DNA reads TGTGCCAGCAGTTCAGGGTCCTATAATTCACCCCTCCACTTT. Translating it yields CASSSGSYNSPLHF.

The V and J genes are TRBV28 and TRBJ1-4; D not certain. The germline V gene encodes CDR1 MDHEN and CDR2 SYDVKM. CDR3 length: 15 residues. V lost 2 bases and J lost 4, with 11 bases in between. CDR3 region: CASSLDDIRNEKLFF. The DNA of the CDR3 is TGTGCCAGCAGTTTAGACGACATACGTAATGAAAAACTGTTTTTT.

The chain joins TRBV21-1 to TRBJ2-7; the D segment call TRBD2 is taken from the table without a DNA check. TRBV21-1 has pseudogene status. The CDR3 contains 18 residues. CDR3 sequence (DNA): TGTGCCAGCAGCCCCAGGACTAGCGGGATTTCCCCTCCCAACGAGCAGTACTTC. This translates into CASSPRTSGISPPNEQYF.

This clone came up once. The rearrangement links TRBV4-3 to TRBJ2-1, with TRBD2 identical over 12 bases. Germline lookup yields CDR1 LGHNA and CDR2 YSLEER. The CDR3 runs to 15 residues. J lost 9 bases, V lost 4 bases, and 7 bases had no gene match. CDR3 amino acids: CASSPRTSGMGEQFF. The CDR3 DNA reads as TGCGCCAGCAGCCCGCGGACTAGCGGGATGGGTGAGCAGTTCTTC.

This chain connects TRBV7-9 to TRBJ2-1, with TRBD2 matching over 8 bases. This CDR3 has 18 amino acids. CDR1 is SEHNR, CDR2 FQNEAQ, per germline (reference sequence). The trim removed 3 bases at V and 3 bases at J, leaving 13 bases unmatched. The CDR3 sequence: CASSFPGDTSGNYNEQFF. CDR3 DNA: TGTGCCAGCAGCTTCCCAGGGGATACTAGCGGAAACTACAATGAGCAGTTCTTC. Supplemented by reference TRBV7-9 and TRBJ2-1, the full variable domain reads DTGVSQNPRHKITKRGQNVTFRCDPISEHNRLYWYRQTLGQGPEFLTYFQNEAQLEKSRLLSDRFSAERPKGSFSTLEIQRTEQGDSAMYLCASSFPGDTSGNYNEQFFGPGTRLTVL.